The text below deals with one T cell receptor beta chain. Antigen specificity is unknown. This sample stems from a study of cytomegalovirus exposure and HLA in healthy donors. Study findings and constraints: Clonal expansion, a later analysis showed, was greater in HLA-associated TCR beta chains than in equally common others. Some public TCRs appeared in many individuals, while most sequences were rare.

The primer mix had 60 Vbeta and 13 Jbeta primers. Using immunoSEQ multiplex PCR, the repertoire was profiled, and TCRdb retains in-frame clones only, with some absent. Found here are just over 200,000 clones, around 80% of them singletons; the top ten hold 1.7%. The CDR3 has 16 residues. The germline CDR1 and CDR2 sequences are SGHRS and YFSETQ. J was trimmed by 5 bases and V by 7 bases; bases with no gene match: 14. This chain joins TRBV5-1 and TRBJ2-1, with 8 nucleotides matching TRBD1. The sequenced sample was PBMCs. The clonotype was recovered from a man in his fifties in good health and CMV-seronegative. CDR3 in DNA: TGCGCCAGCGCCCTTAGGTGGCAGGGGGCGAACAATGAGCAGTTCTTC. Its protein is CASALRWQGANNEQFF.